The 20 T cell receptor beta chains below all came from one sample that was sequenced in a study of vaccination and CD4 T cells after COVID-19. Cultured CD4+ T cell DNA was sequenced using the Oncomine TCR Beta short-read assay. Each CDR3 protein gets one entry after TCRdb re-called the PCR reads with MiXCR. The sample contains about 25,000 distinct CDR3 sequences, about half of which appear only once. Their cognate antigens are unknown. Treatment defined: approximately nine-day PBMC culture with coronavirus spike peptide pools or control peptides (ViraFEST assay). Specimen: CD4+ T cells from blood, cultured in vitro. These receptors were collected from a human donor who had recovered from COVID-19.

J is TRBJ1-5 and V is TRBV20-1; 9 positions match TRBD1. CDR1 is DFQATT and CDR2 is SNEGSKA in the germline V gene (reference sequence). The CDR3 spans 16 residues. The ends lost 0 bases at V and 2 bases at J; junction bases unmatched: 5. In DNA, the CDR3 is TGCAGTGCTAGAGATCGGCGGACAGGGGGCAATCAGCCCCAGCATTTT. As protein: CSARDRRTGGNQPQHF.

The J gene is TRBJ2-3, the V gene TRBV20-1; 9 bases are shared with TRBD2. CDR3 size: 20 residues. Germline loops: CDR1 DFQATT, CDR2 SNEGSKA (reference sequence). V trimming: 5 bases; J trimming: 2 bases; junction bases outside the gene matches: 23. The CDR3 nucleotides are TGCAGTGCTCTAATCCTTAGGGCTAGCGGGAAAGAAGGGCCCACAGATACGCAGTATTTT. This gives the protein CSALILRASGKEGPTDTQYF.

V usage is TRBV28 and J usage is TRBJ2-5; 10 bases agree with TRBD2. Per the germline V gene, CDR1 is MDHEN and CDR2 is SYDVKM. V lost 8 bases, J lost 5 bases, and 5 bases stayed unmatched. The CDR3 has 13 residues. The CDR3 loop reads CASGTSAGETQYF. In DNA, the CDR3 is TGTGCCAGCGGGACTAGCGCGGGGGAGACCCAGTACTTC.

The V and J genes are TRBV7-8 and TRBJ1-1; the D gene is possibly TRBD1 (5 bases). The CDR3 runs 14 residues. The germline V gene encodes CDR1 SGHVS and CDR2 FQNEAQ. The V end lost 6 bases, the J end lost 1 base, and 12 bases lay between the germline ends. The CDR3: CASRGGTGNTEAFF. CDR3 in DNA: TGTGCCAGCAGGGGGGGTACGGGGAACACTGAAGCTTTCTTT.

This clonotype appeared a few times. The V and J genes are TRBV28 and TRBJ2-2; unclear D gene. V was clipped by 10 bases and J by 2 bases, with 20 bases between them. Germline CDR1 is MDHEN and CDR2 is SYDVKM. This CDR3 region has 16 residues. Here the CDR3 reads CATSAAHSPNTGELFF. Here the CDR3 DNA reads TGTGCCACGTCTGCAGCACACAGCCCAAACACCGGGGAGCTGTTTTTT.

The V gene is TRBV20-1, the J gene TRBJ2-3; 10 nucleotides line up with TRBD2. The junction had 6 bases not matched to a gene; V was cut back by 2 bases and J by 4 bases. This CDR3 has 15 amino acids. Looked up from germline, CDR1 is DFQATT and CDR2 is SNEGSKA (reference sequence). The DNA for the CDR3 is TGCAGTGCTAGAAGGACTAGCGGAACTTCAGATACGCAGTATTTT. It is translated as CSARRTSGTSDTQYF.

The chain links TRBV25-1 to TRBJ2-3, with 13 bases matching TRBD2. V lost 3 bases to trimming and J lost 6 bases; unmatched junction nucleotides: 0. CDR3 length: 14 amino acids. From germline, CDR1 is MGHDK and CDR2 SYGVNS. The CDR3 protein is CASSETSGGDTQYF. The CDR3 DNA is TGTGCCAGCAGTGAGACTAGCGGGGGGGATACGCAGTATTTT.

The chain carries TRBV20-1 and TRBJ2-7; the D gene is possibly TRBD2 (6 bases). The CDR3 sequence is 14 residues long. Germline-derived CDR1 and CDR2 are DFQATT and SNEGSKA (reference sequence). Trimming removed 0 bases from V and 4 bases from J, with 13 bases in between. CDR3 sequence: CSARDGTVKYEQYF. In nucleotides, the CDR3 is TGCAGTGCTAGAGATGGGACTGTCAAGTACGAGCAGTACTTC.

The chain joins TRBV11-2 to TRBJ2-7, with TRBD2 matching over 11 bases. This CDR3 comprises 15 residues. Germline V gene data show CDR1 as SGHAT and CDR2 as FQNNGV. J was trimmed by 4 bases and V by 1 base; bases with no gene match: 3. The DNA for the CDR3 is TGTGCCAGCAGCTTAGTTTCTAGCGGGAGGTACGAGCAGTACTTC. This translates into CASSLVSSGRYEQYF.

This chain links TRBV7-9 with TRBJ1-6, with no clear D. Germline CDR1 and CDR2: SEHNR and FQNEAQ (reference sequence). Trimming took 4 bases from V and 6 from J, leaving 10 bases between them. This CDR3 has 14 residues. CDR3 sequence reads: CASSSAGPNSPLHF. For the CDR3, the DNA is TGTGCCAGCAGCTCGGCAGGACCTAATTCACCCCTCCACTTT.

The rearrangement uses TRBV19 and TRBJ2-1; D might be TRBD2 (7 bases). Germline-derived CDR1 and CDR2 are LNHDA and SQIVND (reference sequence). Trimming cost V 11 bases and J 0 bases, with 23 bases left between them. CDR3 size: 17 residues. Here the CDR3 reads CAGTKGGGLSSYNEQFF. The CDR3, as DNA: TGTGCCGGTACCAAAGGGGGGGGACTTAGCTCCTACAATGAGCAGTTCTTC.

This clonotype turned up a few times. V usage is TRBV21-1 and J usage is TRBJ1-1; the listed D gene, TRBD1, was not tested against the DNA. TRBV21-1 is a known pseudogene. This CDR3 has 17 amino acids. As DNA, the CDR3 is TGTGCCAGCAGCAAAGGGGCTTTAGACAGGGGGCTCACTGAAGCTTTCTTT. Residues: CASSKGALDRGLTEAFF.

The chain recombines TRBV20-1 with TRBJ1-6, with D maybe TRBD1 (6 bases). Between the trimmed V and J ends, which lost 6 bases and 7 bases, there was a span of 13 bases. Germline assignment: CDR1 DFQATT and CDR2 SNEGSKA (reference sequence). The CDR3 spans 13 residues. The CDR3 bases are TGCAGTGCCGCGGGGGCGACGAATTCACCCCTCCACTTT. Its protein is CSAAGATNSPLHF.

This clonotype was detected only a few times. The chain has TRBV6-1 and TRBJ1-2; TRBD1 matches at 7 bases. CDR1 and CDR2 from the germline V gene are MNHNS and SASEGT. The CDR3 consists of 14 residues. J gave up 6 bases and V 6 bases, and 10 bases lay outside the gene matches. The CDR3 DNA follows: TGTGCCAGCAGATCCCCGACAGGGCTGGATGGCTACACCTTC. Translating gives CASRSPTGLDGYTF.

V gene TRBV5-1 combines with J gene TRBJ2-1; 9 bases map to TRBD2. The junction had 3 bases not matched to a gene; V was cut back by 5 bases and J by 6 bases. Germline V gene data show CDR1 as SGHRS and CDR2 as YFSETQ. The CDR3 has 13 residues. CDR3 residues: CASRDSGSNEQFF. The CDR3 region has the DNA TGCGCCAGCAGGGATAGCGGGAGCAATGAGCAGTTCTTC. The full variable domain, in which reference TRBV5-1 and TRBJ2-1 provide the parts outside the CDR3, is KAGVTQTPRYLIKTRGQQVTLSCSPISGHRSVSWYQQTPGQGLQFLFEYFSETQRNKGNFPGRFSGRQFSNSRSEMNVSTLELGDSALYLCASRDSGSNEQFFGPGTRLTVL.

V usage is TRBV20-1 and J usage is TRBJ2-3; TRBD1 matches at 7 bases. The trim removed 2 bases at V and 2 bases at J, leaving 4 bases unmatched. CDR1 DFQATT and CDR2 SNEGSKA come from the germline V gene (reference sequence). This CDR3 has 14 residues. The CDR3 region is CSARIQGSTDTQYF. Written as DNA, the CDR3 is TGCAGTGCTAGAATACAGGGGTCCACAGATACGCAGTATTTT.

V and J are TRBV29-1 and TRBJ1-5, with TRBD1 identical over 8 bases. Looked up from germline, CDR1 is SQVTM and CDR2 is ANQGSEA. Trimming removed 8 bases from V and 3 bases from J; junction bases left unmatched: 9. CDR3 length: 14 amino acids. The CDR3 loop is CSILTGAINQPQHF. The DNA of the CDR3 is TGCAGCATATTGACAGGGGCGATCAATCAGCCCCAGCATTTT. Together with reference TRBV29-1 and TRBJ1-5, the CDR3 gives the full variable domain: SAVISQKPSRDICQRGTSLTIQCQVDSQVTMMFWYRQQPGQSLTLIATANQGSEATYESGFVIDKFPISRPNLTFSTLTVSNMSPEDSSIYLCSILTGAINQPQHFGDGTRLSIL.

The sample holds a few counts of this clonotype. The chain combines TRBV20-1 with TRBJ2-3; TRBD2 might be the D (6 bases). The CDR3 sequence is 13 residues long. The V and J ends lost 5 bases and 9 bases respectively, with 18 bases between them. Germline assignment: CDR1 DFQATT and CDR2 SNEGSKA (reference sequence). The CDR3 here is CSAVRDSSNTQYF. DNA for the CDR3: TGCAGTGCTGTTCGGGACTCAAGCAACACGCAGTATTTT.

This rearrangement joins TRBV6-1 to TRBJ1-1; D unclear. V gave up 8 bases and J gave up 1 base, with 8 bases separating them. The CDR3 sequence is 12 residues long. Germline V gene lookup returns CDR1 MNHNS and CDR2 SASEGT. Here the CDR3 DNA reads TGTGCCAGCCTCTTCCAGAACACTGAAGCTTTCTTT. Translated: CASLFQNTEAFF.

The rearrangement links TRBV7-9 to TRBJ1-1; TRBD1 might be the D (5 bases). This CDR3 contains 15 residues. Germline assignment: CDR1 SEHNR and CDR2 FQNEAQ (reference sequence). With 2 bases removed from V and 1 base from J, the gap between germline ends came to 11 bases. The CDR3 DNA reads TGTGCCAGCAGCTTATTCCGGGGACCGAACACTGAAGCTTTCTTT. This encodes CASSLFRGPNTEAFF.